The 20 T cell receptor beta chains in this list originate from one sample, sequenced in a study of T cell repertoires in cytomegalovirus infection (dated by TCRdb to about 2019). The treatment or condition label, as the study defines it: in vitro stimulation with specific CMV peptide epitopes to enrich CMV-specific T cells. For sequencing, an Illumina HiSeq 1500 was employed. The public reads were reanalyzed by TCRdb: fastp trimming at Q25, MiXCR alignment, in-frame beta chains only. Rows merge per CDR3 protein into single entries with the most common DNA and genes. The sample data list fewer than 1,000,000 distinct CDR3 sequences, and around a third of these were observed just once. The ten largest account for 11% to 15% of the sample. These TCRs are of unknown antigen specificity. Sequences were derived from cultured CD8+ T cells from PBMCs, sampled from culture after CMV antigen stimulation. The receptors derive from a human donor in good health (CMV status not recorded). Some clones in this sample may be carry-over from other donors' samples.

This sequence joins TRBV6-6 and TRBJ2-2; 10 bases align to TRBD1. Trimming removed 4 bases from V and 4 bases from J; junction bases left unmatched: 9. Per germline, CDR1 MNHNY and CDR2 SVGAGI (reference sequence). This CDR3 has 17 residues. In nucleotides, the CDR3 is TGTGCCAGCAGTTCCCGGGACAGGGGTCCCAGCACCGGGGAGCTGTTTTTT. Its translation: CASSSRDRGPSTGELFF.

This clonotype showed up just a few times. The chain joins TRBV28 to TRBJ2-7; D is ambiguous. CDR1 and CDR2 (germline): MDHEN, SYDVKM. Trimming removed 1 base at V and 5 bases at J, with 12 bases between. CDR3 size: 14 residues. The CDR3 loop reads CASSLLSSDHEQYF. The CDR3 nucleotides read TGTGCCAGCAGTTTATTATCTTCGGACCACGAGCAGTACTTC.

The chain links TRBV6-6 to TRBJ1-1; no clear D gene. Between the trimmed V and J ends, which lost 6 bases and 4 bases, there was a span of 15 bases. The CDR3 sequence is 14 residues long. Germline V gene lookup returns CDR1 MNHNY and CDR2 SVGAGI (reference sequence). For the CDR3, the DNA is TGTGCCAGCAGACCGACGGGTTCGGTCACTGAAGCTTTCTTT. Translated, it gives CASRPTGSVTEAFF.

Note on this clonotype: A much bigger clone sits one base away, suggesting this may be a read error. V usage is TRBV7-6 and J usage is TRBJ2-4, with D possibly being TRBD1 or TRBD2 (5 bases each). The germline CDR1 and CDR2 sequences are SGHVS and FNYEAQ. This CDR3 is 14 amino acids long. The CDR3 loop is CASSVRDGKNIQHF. DNA for the CDR3: TGTGCCAGCAGCGTCCGGGACGGCAAAAACATTCAGCACTTC.

The chain couples TRBV20-1 to TRBJ1-2; no clear D gene. From germline, CDR1 is DFQATT and CDR2 SNEGSKA (reference sequence). The CDR3 totals 9 residues. Trimming left V 5 bases short and J 7 bases short, with 5 bases between. CDR3 sequence: CSAAGGYTF. For the CDR3, the DNA is TGCAGTGCTGCGGGTGGCTACACCTTC.

This clonotype has ten or more counts. This chain connects TRBV6-2 or TRBV6-3 to TRBJ1-2; D might be TRBD1 (5 bases). V shed 0 bases and J shed 2 bases, with 10 bases lying between them. In germline, CDR1 is MNHEY, CDR2 SVGEGT. This CDR3 comprises 15 residues. The CDR3 nucleotides read TGTGCCAGCAGTTACTCAGGTGGGACCAACTATGGCTACACCTTC. Encoded protein: CASSYSGGTNYGYTF.

Concerning this clonotype itself: The junction differs from germline at one of its ends, possibly a read error. The J gene is TRBJ2-3, the V gene TRBV27; no firm D call. CDR1 is MNHEY and CDR2 is SMNVEV in the germline V gene (reference sequence). The CDR3 runs 14 residues. CDR3 sequence: CANSFPDSTDTQYF. The DNA of the CDR3 is TGTGCCAACAGTTTTCCCGACAGCACAGATACGCAGTATTTT.

This chain connects TRBV6-5 to TRBJ2-5; either TRBD1 or TRBD2 may fit D (5 bases each). CDR1 and CDR2 from the germline V gene are MNHEY and SVGAGI. The CDR3 is 14 amino acids. V dropped 0 bases and J dropped 1 base, with 6 bases sitting between them. The DNA of the CDR3 is TGTGCCAGCAGTTACTCGGGGACCCAAGAGACCCAGTACTTC. Amino acids: CASSYSGTQETQYF.

The chain has TRBV10-3 and TRBJ1-2; 7 positions match TRBD1. V lost 7 bases, J lost 8 bases, and 16 bases stayed unmatched. This CDR3 region has 15 residues. Germline V gene sequence: CDR1 ENHRY, CDR2 SYGVKD. The CDR3 protein is CAIKVFSEGAQGYTF. The CDR3 DNA reads as TGTGCCATCAAGGTATTCTCCGAGGGGGCGCAAGGCTACACCTTC.

The chain recombines TRBV7-2 with TRBJ2-7; 9 nucleotides align to TRBD1. CDR3 length: 15 amino acids. The germline gives CDR1 SGHTA, CDR2 FQGNSA. V lost 5 bases to trimming and J lost 7 bases; unmatched junction nucleotides: 12. The CDR3 nucleotides are TGTGCCAGCAGCAGACGGGACAGGGTCGCTGGGGAGCAGTACTTC. Encoded protein: CASSRRDRVAGEQYF. Full variable domain (rest looked up from reference TRBV7-2 and TRBJ2-7): GAGVSQSPSNKVTEKGKDVELRCDPISGHTALYWYRQSLGQGLEFLIYFQGNSAPDKSGLPSDRFSAERTGGSVSTLTIQRTQQEDSAVYLCASSRRDRVAGEQYFGPGTRLTVT.

This clonotype was picked up a small number of times. Given a much more abundant clone one base away, this may be a read error. The J gene is TRBJ1-5, the V gene TRBV11-2; 7 bases agree with TRBD1. Trimming took 8 bases from V and 3 from J; bases not matched to a gene: 10. The V gene's germline CDR1 is SGHAT and CDR2 FQNNGV. The CDR3 is 15 residues long. The DNA of the CDR3 is TGTGCCAGCCAAGCTTCGGGACAGCACAATCAGCCCCAGCATTTT. Translating it yields CASQASGQHNQPQHF.

This clonotype showed up just a few times. The chain has TRBV7-9 and TRBJ1-5; no clear D. The CDR3 has 13 residues. V was clipped by 0 bases and J by 6 bases, with 6 bases between them. From germline, CDR1 is SEHNR and CDR2 FQNEAQ (reference sequence). The CDR3: CASSLAVGQPQHF. The DNA for the CDR3 is TGTGCCAGCAGCTTAGCGGTTGGTCAGCCCCAGCATTTT.

The chain combines TRBV2 with TRBJ1-6; D not resolved. The V and J ends lost 6 bases and 10 bases respectively, with 4 bases between them. CDR1 is SNHLY and CDR2 is FYNNEI in the germline V gene. The CDR3 runs 10 residues. Written as DNA, the CDR3 is TGTGCCAGCAGGGGATCACCCCTCCACTTT. Translated, it gives CASRGSPLHF.

This clonotype was recorded a few times. The chain employs TRBV6-1 and TRBJ2-3; 9 bases line up with TRBD2. This CDR3 comprises 15 residues. Germline-derived CDR1 and CDR2 are MNHNS and SASEGT. After removal of 1 base from V and 6 bases from J, the junction contained 5 bases not matched to a gene. The CDR3 DNA reads as TGTGCCAGCAGTGAAGATGGCGGGGGGGCGGATACGCAGTATTTT. It translates to CASSEDGGGADTQYF.

The chain is built from TRBV15 and TRBJ1-1, with D unresolved. Trimming cost V 2 bases and J 2 bases, with 15 bases left between them. CDR1 and CDR2 from the germline V gene are LNHNV and YYDKDF (reference sequence). CDR3 size: 16 residues. This CDR3 reads CATSRNRALLNTEAFF. The CDR3 region has the DNA TGTGCCACCAGCAGAAACCGGGCCCTCCTTAACACTGAAGCTTTCTTT.

This clonotype was counted many times. The chain's CDR3 is CASSYSGVNQPQHF. Here the CDR3 DNA reads TGTGCCAGCAGTTACTCGGGGGTTAATCAGCCCCAGCATTTT. The chain uses TRBV6-5 and TRBJ1-5; perhaps TRBD1 as D (5 bases). V was trimmed by 0 bases and J by 4 bases, leaving 7 bases between them. The CDR3 is 14 amino acids. In germline, CDR1 is MNHEY, CDR2 SVGAGI.

This chain links TRBV28 with TRBJ2-7; 8 nucleotides line up with TRBD1. The germline V gene encodes CDR1 MDHEN and CDR2 SYDVKM. Germline trimming cut 7 bases from V and 3 bases from J; bases unmatched to any gene: 8. The CDR3 has 14 residues. The CDR3 DNA sequence: TGTGCCAGCAACGATCAGGGGGCAGACTACGAGCAGTACGTC. Amino acid sequence: CASNDQGADYEQYV.

The chain links TRBV25-1 to TRBJ1-2; D remains unclear. Germline-derived CDR1 and CDR2 are MGHDK and SYGVNS. Trimming cost V 6 bases and J 8 bases, with 7 bases left between them. The CDR3 is made up of 10 amino acids. CDR3 sequence: CASREDGYTF. The CDR3 nucleotides are TGTGCCAGCAGAGAAGACGGCTACACCTTC.

At least ten counts were recorded for this clonotype. This CDR3 reads CASSQAITDTQYF. In nucleotides, the CDR3 is TGTGCCAGCAGCCAGGCCATTACAGATACGCAGTATTTT. This sequence joins TRBV11-3 and TRBJ2-3; D is unclear. Trimming took 5 bases from V and 3 from J, leaving 9 bases between them. CDR3 length: 13 amino acids. Germline CDR1 and CDR2: SGHNT and YENEEA.

The chain carries TRBV10-3 and TRBJ2-5; D is uncertain. This CDR3 comprises 14 residues. Germline values: CDR1 ENHRY, CDR2 SYGVKD. The V end lost 1 base, the J end lost 2 bases, and 8 bases lay between the germline ends. CDR3 DNA sequence: TGTGCCATCAGTGAGTTCCGGCTACAAGAGACCCAGTACTTC. Translation: CAISEFRLQETQYF.